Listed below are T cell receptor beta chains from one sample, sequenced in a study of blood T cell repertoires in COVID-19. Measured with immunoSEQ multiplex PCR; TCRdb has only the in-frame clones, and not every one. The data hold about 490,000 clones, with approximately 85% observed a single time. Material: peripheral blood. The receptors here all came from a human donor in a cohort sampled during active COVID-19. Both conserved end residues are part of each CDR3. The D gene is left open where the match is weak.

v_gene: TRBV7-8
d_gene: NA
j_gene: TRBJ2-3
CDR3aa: CASSLRGSGDTQYF

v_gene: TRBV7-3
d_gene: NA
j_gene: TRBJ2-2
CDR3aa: CASSPTGSSGIGELFF

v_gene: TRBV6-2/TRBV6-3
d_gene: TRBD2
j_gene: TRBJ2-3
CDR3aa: CASSYGAGGRADTQYF

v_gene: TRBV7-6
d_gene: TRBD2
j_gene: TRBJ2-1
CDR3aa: CASSQGSGTGNEQFF

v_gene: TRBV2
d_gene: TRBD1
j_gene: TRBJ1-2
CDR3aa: CASRTGTGNGNYGYTF

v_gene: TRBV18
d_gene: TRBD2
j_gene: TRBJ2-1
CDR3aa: CASSPPTSGRGEQFF

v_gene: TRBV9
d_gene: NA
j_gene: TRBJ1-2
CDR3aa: CASSPDSLPYGYTF

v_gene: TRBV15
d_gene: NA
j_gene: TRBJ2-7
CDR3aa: CATSRPTGTNYEQYF

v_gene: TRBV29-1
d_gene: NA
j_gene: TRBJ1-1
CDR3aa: CSVTEGSGNTEAFF

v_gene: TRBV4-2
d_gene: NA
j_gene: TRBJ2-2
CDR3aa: CASSTRTALSNTGELFF

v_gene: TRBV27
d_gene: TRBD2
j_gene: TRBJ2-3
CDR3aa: CASSPGTSIPTQYF

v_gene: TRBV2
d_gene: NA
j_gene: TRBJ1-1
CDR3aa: CASSELKGVEAFF

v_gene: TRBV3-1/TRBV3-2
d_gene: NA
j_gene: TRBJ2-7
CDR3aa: CASMGGPLYEQYF

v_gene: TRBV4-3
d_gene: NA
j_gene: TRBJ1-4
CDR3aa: CASSLSGAAEKLFF

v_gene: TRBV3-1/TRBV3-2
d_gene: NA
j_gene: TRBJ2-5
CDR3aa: CASSQTLGGAQETQYF

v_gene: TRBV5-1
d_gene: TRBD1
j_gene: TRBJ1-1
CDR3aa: CASSTQMTGEQEAFF

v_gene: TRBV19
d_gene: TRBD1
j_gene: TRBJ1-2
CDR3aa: CARDRGAHTF

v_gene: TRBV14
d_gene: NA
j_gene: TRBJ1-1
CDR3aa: CASSQTRGTEAFF

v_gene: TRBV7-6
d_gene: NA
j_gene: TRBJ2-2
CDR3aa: CASSRTATGELFF

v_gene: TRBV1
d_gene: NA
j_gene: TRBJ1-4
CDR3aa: CTSTIRQATGEKLFF

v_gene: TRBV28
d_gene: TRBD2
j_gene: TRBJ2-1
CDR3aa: CASSDFSGTLIYNEQFF

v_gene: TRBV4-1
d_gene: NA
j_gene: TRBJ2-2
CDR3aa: CASSQGYRGGSGELFF

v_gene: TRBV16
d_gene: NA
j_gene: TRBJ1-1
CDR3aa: CASSQGSGRWDTEAFF

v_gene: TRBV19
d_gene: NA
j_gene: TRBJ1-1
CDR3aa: CASSIRSTGGEAEAFF

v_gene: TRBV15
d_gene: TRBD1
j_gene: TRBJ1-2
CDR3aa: CATSSPITGASGYTF

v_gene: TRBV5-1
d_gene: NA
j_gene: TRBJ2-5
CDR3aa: CASSSFSEASPRTQYF

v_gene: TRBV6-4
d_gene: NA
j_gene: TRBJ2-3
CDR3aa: CASSDSALDTQYF

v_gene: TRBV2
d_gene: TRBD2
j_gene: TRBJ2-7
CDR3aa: CASSGAGGSYEQYF

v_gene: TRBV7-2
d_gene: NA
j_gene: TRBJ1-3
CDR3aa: CASSLVSFSGNTIYF

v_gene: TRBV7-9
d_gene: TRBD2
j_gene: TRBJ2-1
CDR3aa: CASSLLAGGYNEQFF

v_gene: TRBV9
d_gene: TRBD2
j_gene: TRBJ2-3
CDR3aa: CASSVVGGGNTDTQYF

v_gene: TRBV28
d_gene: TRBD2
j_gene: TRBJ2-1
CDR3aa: CASSYRTSGNNEQFF

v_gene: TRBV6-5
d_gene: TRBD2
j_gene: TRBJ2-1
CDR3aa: CASSYRLAPYNEQFF

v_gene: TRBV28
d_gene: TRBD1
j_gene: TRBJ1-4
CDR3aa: CASGQGNEKLFF

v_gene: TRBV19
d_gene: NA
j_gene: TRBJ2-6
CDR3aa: CASSIDLSGANVLTF

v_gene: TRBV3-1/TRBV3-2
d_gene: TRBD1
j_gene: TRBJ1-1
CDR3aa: CASSQPAQGATEAFF

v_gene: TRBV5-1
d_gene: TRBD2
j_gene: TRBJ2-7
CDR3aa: CASRTSGTSYEQYF

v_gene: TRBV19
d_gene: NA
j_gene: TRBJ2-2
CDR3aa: CASSNPVAGELFF

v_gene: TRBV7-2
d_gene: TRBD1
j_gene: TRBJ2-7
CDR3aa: CASSLDGTGGYEQYF

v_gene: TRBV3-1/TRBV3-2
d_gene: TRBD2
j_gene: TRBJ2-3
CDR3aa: CASSRGLAGSTDTQYF

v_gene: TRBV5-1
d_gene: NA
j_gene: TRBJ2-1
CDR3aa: CASSLGERVHYNEQFF

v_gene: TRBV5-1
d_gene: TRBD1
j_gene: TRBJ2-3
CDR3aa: CASSLAGQGRRGDTQYF

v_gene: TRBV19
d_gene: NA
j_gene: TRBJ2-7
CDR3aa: CASSTDTIYEQYF

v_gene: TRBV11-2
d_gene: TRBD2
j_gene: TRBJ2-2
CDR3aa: CASSLALAGNTGELFF

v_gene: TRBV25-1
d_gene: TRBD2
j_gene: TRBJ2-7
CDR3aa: CASSEGGRPLYEQYF

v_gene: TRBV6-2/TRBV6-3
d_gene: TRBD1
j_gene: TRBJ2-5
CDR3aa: CASSTDRGRSETQYF

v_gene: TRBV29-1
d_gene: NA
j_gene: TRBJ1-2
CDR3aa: CSVDTEPTNYGYTF

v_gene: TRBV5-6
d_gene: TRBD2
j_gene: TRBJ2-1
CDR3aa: CASSSAGGLDEQFF

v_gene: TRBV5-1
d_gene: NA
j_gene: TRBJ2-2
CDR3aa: CASRFQGSGELFF

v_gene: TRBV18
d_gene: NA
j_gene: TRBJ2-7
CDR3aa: CASSPSGSSEQYF